One and the same sample provided the 24 T cell receptor beta chains below, sequenced in a study of blood T cell repertoires in COVID-19. Data came from immunoSEQ multiplex PCR; TCRdb stores just in-frame clones and leaves some out. The repertoire holds just over 300,000 clones, with roughly 90% as singletons. The sequencing input was PBMCs or T cells enriched from blood (not recorded which). The receptors derive from a woman aged 18-29 years with acute COVID-19.

This chain joins TRBV7-3 and TRBJ2-3, with TRBD2 identical over 11 bases. V lost 5 bases and J lost 5; bases outside the gene matches: 6. The germline V gene encodes CDR1 SGHTA and CDR2 FQGTGA. The CDR3 is 15 residues long. CDR3 DNA sequence: TGTGCCAGCAGCCCCGTAGCGGGGGGGGGAGATACGCAGTATTTT. It specifies CASSPVAGGGDTQYF.

The chain has TRBV2 and TRBJ1-2; D is ambiguous. The CDR3 covers 14 residues. Germline CDR1 reads SNHLY; CDR2 reads FYNNEI. V was cut by 2 bases and J by 3 bases, with 10 bases left in between. CDR3: CASSERLGDYGYTF. CDR3 DNA sequence: TGTGCCAGCAGTGAACGTCTTGGAGACTATGGCTACACCTTC.

This clone was recorded a few times. The chain links TRBV5-1 to TRBJ2-7, with D tentatively TRBD2 (5 bases). This CDR3 is built from 12 residues. Trimming removed 3 bases from V and 3 bases from J, with 7 bases in between. CDR1 is SGHRS, CDR2 YFSETQ, per germline. CDR3 DNA: TGCGCCAGCAGCTCGGGGAGCTACGAGCAGTACTTC. It encodes CASSSGSYEQYF. Supplemented by reference TRBV5-1 and TRBJ2-7, the full variable domain reads KAGVTQTPRYLIKTRGQQVTLSCSPISGHRSVSWYQQTPGQGLQFLFEYFSETQRNKGNFPGRFSGRQFSNSRSEMNVSTLELGDSALYLCASSSGSYEQYFGPGTRLTVT.

The chain uses TRBV28 and TRBJ1-4, with 8 positions matching TRBD1. J gave up 13 bases and V 4 bases, and 5 bases lay outside the gene matches. This CDR3 spans 12 amino acids. Germline CDR1 reads MDHEN; CDR2 reads SYDVKM. The CDR3 loop reads CASSSDRVGLFF. The CDR3 DNA reads TGTGCCAGCAGTTCGGACAGGGTCGGACTGTTTTTT.

This clone was counted many times. V usage is TRBV5-1 and J usage is TRBJ2-7; 7 nucleotides align to TRBD2. Looked up from germline, CDR1 is SGHRS and CDR2 is YFSETQ. V shed 0 bases and J 6 bases; nucleotides not matched to a gene: 3. The CDR3 is 13 amino acids. The chain's CDR3 is CASSLESSGEQYF. The CDR3 DNA reads TGCGCCAGCAGCTTGGAGTCTAGCGGCGAGCAGTACTTC.

The chain is built from TRBV6-5 and TRBJ2-1; 10 bases are shared with TRBD2. V dropped 5 bases and J dropped 7; count of bases not matched to a gene: 8. Germline CDR1 is MNHEY and CDR2 is SVGAGI. The CDR3 covers 15 residues. The CDR3 protein is CASSPLAGERNEQFF. CDR3 bases: TGTGCCAGCAGTCCCCTAGCGGGAGAGAGGAATGAGCAGTTCTTC.

The chain joins TRBV4-2 to TRBJ2-1; 9 nucleotides agree with TRBD2. Germline assignment: CDR1 LGHNA and CDR2 YNFKEQ. The CDR3 has 17 residues. The V and J ends lost 3 bases and 4 bases, in that order; junction bases with no gene match: 10. The CDR3 sequence is CASSQGGIAGGYNEQFF. For the CDR3, the DNA is TGTGCCAGCAGCCAGGGCGGAATTGCGGGAGGGTACAATGAGCAGTTCTTC.

The rearrangement joins TRBV13 to TRBJ2-5, with 8 positions matching TRBD2. This CDR3 is built from 15 residues. J lost 2 bases, V lost 5 bases, and 7 bases had no gene match. The V gene's germline CDR1 is PRHDT and CDR2 FYEKMQ (reference sequence). DNA of the CDR3: TGTGCCAGCAGCCCGTCTAGCGGGTCGCAAGAGACCCAGTACTTC. This encodes CASSPSSGSQETQYF.

The gene calls are TRBV9 and TRBJ1-6; no clear D gene. Germline CDR1 is SGDLS and CDR2 is YYNGEE. The CDR3 runs 14 residues. V lost 0 bases and J lost 6, with 7 bases in between. The CDR3 sequence: CASSVGYSNSPLHF. The CDR3, as DNA: TGTGCCAGCAGCGTAGGCTACTCTAATTCACCCCTCCACTTT.

J is TRBJ2-1 and V is TRBV7-3; 7 positions match TRBD2. The germline gives CDR1 SGHTA, CDR2 FQGTGA. With 1 base clipped from V and 4 bases from J, the junction kept 7 bases outside the gene matches. The CDR3 length is 16 residues. For the CDR3, the DNA is TGTGCCAGCAGCTTAATGGCAGGGACTATATACAATGAGCAGTTCTTC. Translation: CASSLMAGTIYNEQFF.

The V and J genes are TRBV6-5 and TRBJ1-2, with D tentatively TRBD1 (6 bases). The length of the CDR3 is 16 residues. Germline CDR1 reads MNHEY; CDR2 reads SVGAGI. The V and J ends lost 0 bases and 6 bases respectively, with 17 bases between them. This CDR3 reads CASSYSSDSLSDGYTF. The CDR3 coding sequence is TGTGCCAGCAGTTACTCGTCGGACAGTCTATCCGATGGCTACACCTTC.

The chain joins TRBV2 to TRBJ2-5; possibly TRBD2 for D (6 bases). Germline V gene sequence: CDR1 SNHLY, CDR2 FYNNEI. Between the trimmed V and J ends, which lost 6 bases and 5 bases, there was a span of 19 bases. This CDR3 is built from 15 residues. Written as DNA, the CDR3 is TGTGCCAGCAGGGCCGAAATAACGGCGGGGGAGACCCAGTACTTC. Its protein is CASRAEITAGETQYF.

The genes are TRBV5-1 and TRBJ1-1; D is unresolved. CDR3 length equals 12 residues. Trimming took off 3 bases at V and 12 bases at J, with 15 bases between the two ends. Germline CDR1 SGHRS, CDR2 YFSETQ. The CDR3 reads CASSSGGGITFF. The CDR3 DNA reads TGCGCCAGCAGCTCGGGTGGAGGGATAACTTTCTTT.

This rearrangement joins TRBV3-1 (or the pseudogene TRBV3-2) to TRBJ2-7; 9 bases agree with TRBD1. The CDR3 sequence is 15 residues long. Germline V gives CDR1 LGHDT, CDR2 YNNKEL (reference sequence). The J segment lost 5 bases and the V segment lost 4 bases, leaving 9 bases of the junction unmatched. The CDR3: CASSRVTGGRDEQYF. In nucleotides, the CDR3 is TGTGCCAGCAGCCGGGTCACAGGGGGCCGCGACGAGCAGTACTTC.

This clone was counted between two and nine times. This chain joins TRBV6-1 and TRBJ2-5; no clear D gene. Germline values: CDR1 MNHNS, CDR2 SASEGT. The CDR3 length is 16 residues. V was cut by 4 bases and J by 2 bases, with 17 bases left in between. The CDR3 loop reads CASSGSLAGYQETQYF. The CDR3, as DNA: TGTGCCAGCAGTGGGTCTTTGGCAGGATATCAAGAGACCCAGTACTTC.

In DNA, the CDR3 is TGTGCCAGCAGACCGCAGGGGGACACTGAAGCTTTCTTT. This gives the protein CASRPQGDTEAFF. This rearrangement joins TRBV11-3 to TRBJ1-1; 7 bases line up with TRBD1. This CDR3 region has 13 residues. The germline gives CDR1 SGHNT, CDR2 YENEEA. V dropped 6 bases and J dropped 3; count of bases not matched to a gene: 4. Based on the CDR3 plus reference TRBV11-3 and TRBJ1-1, the full variable domain is EAGVVQSPRYKIIEKKQPVAFWCNPISGHNTLYWYLQNLGQGPELLIRYENEEAVDDSQLPKDRFSAERLKGVDSTLKIQPAELGDSAVYLCASRPQGDTEAFFGQGTRLTVV.

J is TRBJ2-7 and V is TRBV19; D is perhaps TRBD2 (6 bases). Looked up from germline, CDR1 is LNHDA and CDR2 is SQIVND (reference sequence). The V gene lost 1 base and the J gene lost 7 bases, with 14 bases spanning the gap. This CDR3 has 14 residues. Here the CDR3 DNA reads TGTGCCAGTAGTATAGGAGGCGGGATACGGGAGCAGTACTTC. It codes for CASSIGGGIREQYF.

CDR3 sequence: CAISVRGPPTGELFF. In nucleotides, the CDR3 is TGTGCCATCAGTGTACGAGGGCCACCCACCGGGGAGCTGTTTTTT. This rearrangement joins TRBV10-3 to TRBJ2-2, with D possibly being TRBD2 (5 bases). The V and J ends lost 4 bases and 4 bases respectively, with 13 bases between them. This CDR3 is built from 15 residues. CDR1 and CDR2 (germline): ENHRY, SYGVKD.

The chain's CDR3 is CASSLAQGSGANVLTF. The CDR3 DNA follows: TGTGCCAGCAGCTTGGCCCAGGGGTCCGGGGCCAACGTCCTGACTTTC. V is TRBV5-5 and J is TRBJ2-6; maybe TRBD1 (6 bases). CDR1 SGHKS and CDR2 YYEKEE come from the germline V gene (reference sequence). The CDR3 contains 16 residues. V was trimmed by 0 bases and J by 4 bases, leaving 11 bases between them.

V and J are TRBV5-5 and TRBJ2-2, with TRBD2 matching 7 bases. The length of the CDR3 is 15 residues. The germline CDR1 and CDR2 sequences are SGHKS and YYEKEE (reference sequence). The V segment lost 4 bases and the J segment 0 bases; nucleotides outside the gene matches: 3. CDR3 nucleotides: TGTGCCAGCAGCCCCGGACTAGCGAACACCGGGGAGCTGTTTTTT. Translating it yields CASSPGLANTGELFF.

The chain employs TRBV7-3 and TRBJ2-3; tentatively, D is TRBD2 (5 bases). The CDR3 totals 14 residues. Per germline, CDR1 SGHTA and CDR2 FQGTGA. V lost 5 bases, J lost 5 bases, and 14 bases lay in between. CDR3 DNA sequence: TGTGCCAGCAGCCAGGACTCCACCCTAGATACGCAGTATTTT. Amino acid sequence: CASSQDSTLDTQYF.

The chain has TRBV13 and TRBJ2-7; D might be TRBD1 (6 bases). The CDR3 is 14 residues long. The germline V gene has CDR1 PRHDT and CDR2 FYEKMQ (reference sequence). The germline V and J ends were trimmed by 5 bases and 2 bases, with 13 bases remaining between them. As DNA, the CDR3 is TGTGCCAGCAGCACACAGGGAGTAGCCTACGAGCAGTACTTC. Translation: CASSTQGVAYEQYF. The variable domain in full, with the rest retrieved from reference TRBV13 and TRBJ2-7, is AAGVIQSPRHLIKEKRETATLKCYPIPRHDTVYWYQQGPGQDPQFLISFYEKMQSDKGSIPDRFSAQQFSDYHSELNMSSLELGDSALYFCASSTQGVAYEQYFGPGTRLTVT.

The J gene is TRBJ2-6, the V gene TRBV11-2; D possibly corresponds to TRBD1 (5 bases). The V gene lost 2 bases and the J gene lost 4 bases, with 15 bases spanning the gap. CDR1 and CDR2 from the germline V gene are SGHAT and FQNNGV. The length of the CDR3 is 17 residues. The CDR3 region is CASSLSETVMGANVLTF. CDR3 bases: TGTGCCAGCAGCTTATCCGAGACAGTCATGGGGGCCAACGTCCTGACTTTC.

The rearrangement joins TRBV21-1 to TRBJ2-7; the DNA was not used to check the table's D call, TRBD2. TRBV21-1 is reported as a pseudogene. This CDR3 has 20 residues. CDR3: CASSKALWCIRTDDDDEQYF. The CDR3 coding sequence is TGTGCCAGCAGCAAAGCGCTGTGGTGTATTAGGACTGACGATGACGACGAGCAGTACTTC.